The T cell receptor (beta chain) under discussion was sequenced for a study of identical twins. From the 5' RACE reads, TCRdb called clonotypes with MiXCR, one entry per CDR3 protein. The sample records 350,000 or so distinct CDR3 sequences, about 9% being singletons. Study-wide findings and caveats: Compared with unrelated sharing, twin-shared out-of-frame alpha sequences had more low-probability sequences. The analysis was cross-sectional rather than longitudinal within donors. Modelling approaches yielded underestimates of out-of-frame TCR alpha sharing between monozygotic twins.

Turning to this clonotype: The antigen is unknown.

This CDR3 spans 13 amino acids. CDR1 LGHDT and CDR2 YNNKEL come from the germline V gene (reference sequence). V lost 3 bases and J lost 6, with 8 bases in between. Material: naive T cells sorted from blood. The sequence derives from a woman aged 45-65 years in good health. The chain recombines TRBV3-1 with TRBJ2-2, with D uncertain. The CDR3 DNA is TGTGCCAGCAGCCATAGAAGCCCCGGGGAGCTGTTTTTT. Protein: CASSHRSPGELFF.